The entry that follows covers one T cell receptor (beta chain) sequence. Its antigen is currently unknown. Over several immunoSEQ plates, each subset's genomic DNA was distributed in even portions. Sorted-subset replicate PCRs used roughly 220 ng DNA, about 30,000 T cell genomes. The repertoire was sequenced with immunoSEQ multiplex PCR; TCRdb's copy has only in-frame clones and lacks some. The sample lists more than 600,000 clones, roughly nine tenths occurring once. This CDR3 is 13 amino acids long. Germline V gene lookup returns CDR1 MNHEY and CDR2 SVGAGI. With 6 bases clipped from V and 6 bases from J, the junction kept 3 bases outside the gene matches. Cells designated naive CD8 were CD45RO-negative and were positively selected for CCR7, with terminally differentiated effector memory CD45RA+ cells excluded. The data are from a study of shared clonotypes between healthy human individuals. Broader study findings: All-four-donor shared clonotypes had higher generation probabilities than non-shared clonotypes did.

This chain uses TRBV6-5 with TRBJ1-1, with 11 bases identical to TRBD1. The sequenced sample consisted of naive CD8+ T cells sorted from blood. The clonotype was recovered from a man aged 25-45 years in good health. The CDR3 spells CASRPGQGAEAFF. The DNA of the CDR3 is TGTGCCAGCAGACCGGGACAGGGGGCTGAAGCTTTCTTT.